These 29 T cell receptor beta chains came from one sample sequenced in a study of molecular identifiers for immune sequencing clone quantification. TCRdb recomputed calls from the PCR reads with MiXCR, one row per CDR3 protein. The sample has about 630,000 distinct CDR3 sequences, less than 30% seen once; the top ten hold about 0.84%. What was sequenced was naive CD8+ T cells from blood, with Jurkat cell RNA spiked in. The sample's subset: FACS-sorted CD8+CD4-CCR7+CD45RA+ naive T cells. These receptors all come from a human donor in good health. Some libraries in this study had Jurkat cell RNA spiked in.

The rearrangement joins TRBV4-1 to TRBJ1-4; 7 nucleotides agree with TRBD1. The CDR3 consists of 15 residues. The germline V gene has CDR1 MGHRA and CDR2 YSYEKL. After removal of 1 base from V and 7 bases from J, the junction contained 6 bases not matched to a gene. In DNA form, the CDR3 reads TGCGCCAGCAGCCAAGTGGCAGGGGGGGCTGAAAAACTGTTTTTT. Translation: CASSQVAGGAEKLFF.

This sequence joins TRBV24-1 and TRBJ2-1; TRBD1 is a possible D gene (6 bases). CDR1 and CDR2 (germline): KGHDR, SFDVKD. The CDR3 is 15 amino acids. The ends were cut back, 3 bases at V and 12 bases at J, with 20 bases in the middle. Here the CDR3 reads CATSDPDRTRSGQFF. The CDR3, as DNA: TGTGCCACCAGTGATCCTGACAGGACCAGAAGCGGGCAGTTCTTC.

In its sample, this clonotype was seen a few times. The chain joins TRBV12-3 or TRBV12-4 to TRBJ2-7; D gene unclear. Trimming removed 4 bases from V and 5 bases from J, with 9 bases in between. The CDR3 loop spans 12 amino acids. The CDR3 is CASSYTRDEQYF. The CDR3 DNA follows: TGTGCCAGCAGTTACACCCGAGACGAGCAGTACTTC.

As concerns this clonotype: This may arise from a read error, as a much more abundant clone is one base away. The V call is TRBV6-2 or TRBV6-3, the J call TRBJ1-1; TRBD1 might be the D (6 bases). The CDR3 loop spans 16 amino acids. The germline CDR1 and CDR2 sequences are MNHEY and SVGEGT. Trimming shortened V by 3 bases and J by 6 bases, and 20 bases separated the two germline ends. CDR3 nucleotides: TGTGCCAGCAGTTATATGGGGGGCGCGGCCTCCCCTGAAGCTTTCTTT. This codes for CASSYMGGAASPEAFF.

The V gene is TRBV4-2, the J gene TRBJ2-3; D not resolved. The ends were cut back, 5 bases at V and 1 base at J, with 13 bases in the middle. In germline, CDR1 is LGHNA, CDR2 YNFKEQ. CDR3 length: 15 amino acids. The CDR3 loop is CASSGSSTGTDTQYF. In DNA form, the CDR3 reads TGTGCCAGCAGCGGCTCGTCGACTGGCACAGATACGCAGTATTTT.

J is TRBJ1-2 and V is TRBV5-4; TRBD1 matches at 8 bases. The CDR3 length is 16 residues. J gave up 4 bases and V 5 bases, and 13 bases lay outside the gene matches. The germline V gene encodes CDR1 SGHNT and CDR2 YYREEE (reference sequence). This chain's CDR3 is CASSFPGQAILYGYTF. Here the CDR3 DNA reads TGTGCCAGCAGTTTCCCGGGACAGGCGATACTCTATGGCTACACCTTC.

This chain uses TRBV28 with TRBJ1-2, with D perhaps TRBD1 (5 bases). The V end lost 1 base, the J end lost 7 bases, and 10 bases lay between the germline ends. Germline lookup yields CDR1 MDHEN and CDR2 SYDVKM. This CDR3 region has 13 residues. The CDR3, as DNA: TGTGCCAGCAGTTTATCCACCAGGGTTGGCTACACCTTC. It specifies CASSLSTRVGYTF.

This clonotype has ten or more counts. The rearrangement uses TRBV5-1 and TRBJ2-7; 7 bases agree with TRBD1. Per germline, CDR1 SGHRS and CDR2 YFSETQ. The CDR3 is 14 amino acids. J lost 0 bases, V lost 4 bases, and 4 bases had no gene match. The CDR3 is CASSPDRSSYEQYF. As DNA, the CDR3 is TGCGCCAGCAGCCCGGACAGGAGCTCCTACGAGCAGTACTTC. The full variable domain, its missing parts supplied by reference TRBV5-1 and TRBJ2-7, is KAGVTQTPRYLIKTRGQQVTLSCSPISGHRSVSWYQQTPGQGLQFLFEYFSETQRNKGNFPGRFSGRQFSNSRSEMNVSTLELGDSALYLCASSPDRSSYEQYFGPGTRLTVT.

This clonotype was seen more than once but under ten times. J is TRBJ2-5 and V is TRBV6-2 or TRBV6-3; 14 nucleotides agree with TRBD2. This CDR3 spans 19 amino acids. After removal of 5 bases from V and 0 bases from J, the junction contained 11 bases not matched to a gene. Germline CDR1 is MNHEY and CDR2 is SVGEGT. The CDR3 reads CASSHRTSGGTLYQETQYF. The CDR3 region has the DNA TGTGCCAGCAGTCACAGGACTAGCGGGGGGACTTTGTACCAAGAGACCCAGTACTTC.

V is TRBV4-1 and J is TRBJ2-7, with D possibly TRBD1 on 5 matching bases. Trimming pared 0 bases from V and 1 base from J, leaving 7 bases between. This CDR3 has 14 amino acids. Germline V lookup: CDR1 MGHRA, CDR2 YSYEKL. CDR3: CASSQEQASYEQYF. CDR3 coding DNA: TGCGCCAGCAGCCAAGAACAGGCATCCTACGAGCAGTACTTC.

This clonotype was seen repeatedly, ten times or more. The rearrangement uses TRBV7-8 and TRBJ2-3; TRBD2 matches 11 bases. Germline trimming cut 2 bases from V and 0 bases from J; bases unmatched to any gene: 4. The germline V gene encodes CDR1 SGHVS and CDR2 FQNEAQ. This CDR3 region has 17 residues. This chain's CDR3 is CASSLLTSGASTDTQYF. The CDR3 region has the DNA TGTGCCAGCAGCTTATTGACTAGCGGGGCGAGCACAGATACGCAGTATTTT.

The chain couples TRBV5-6 to TRBJ2-7; the D is unclear. The CDR3 is 14 residues long. Trimming took off 2 bases at V and 0 bases at J, with 9 bases between the two ends. Germline-derived CDR1 and CDR2 are SGHDT and YYEEEE. This chain's CDR3 is CASSFFQSSYEQYF. For the CDR3, the DNA is TGTGCCAGCAGCTTCTTTCAGAGCTCCTACGAGCAGTACTTC.

The J gene is TRBJ2-5, the V gene TRBV9, with unresolved D. With 0 bases removed from V and 1 base from J, the gap between germline ends came to 13 bases. The CDR3 runs 16 residues. Germline CDR1 is SGDLS and CDR2 is YYNGEE. The CDR3 spells CASSVGGGNLQETQYF. CDR3 nucleotides: TGTGCCAGCAGCGTAGGCGGTGGGAACCTCCAAGAGACCCAGTACTTC.

This clonotype was counted ten times or more. The chain is built from TRBV5-1 and TRBJ2-3, with D perhaps matching TRBD1 (5 bases). V was trimmed by 4 bases and J by 3 bases, leaving 21 bases between them. Germline CDR1 SGHRS, CDR2 YFSETQ. The CDR3 covers 17 residues. CDR3 nucleotide sequence: TGCGCCAGCAGCAACTACAGAGTTGGGGCGTTGACAGATACGCAGTATTTT. Translated, it gives CASSNYRVGALTDTQYF.

This chain joins TRBV15 and TRBJ1-2, with D possibly matching TRBD1 (6 bases). CDR3 length: 13 amino acids. The V end lost 0 bases, the J end lost 8 bases, and 10 bases lay between the germline ends. The V gene's germline CDR1 is LNHNV and CDR2 YYDKDF (reference sequence). CDR3 bases: TGTGCCACCAGCAGAGATGAGGGGGACGGCTACACCTTC. Protein sequence: CATSRDEGDGYTF.

This rearrangement joins TRBV28 to TRBJ1-5; D is ambiguous. Trimming removed 8 bases at V and 0 bases at J, with 8 bases between. Per germline, CDR1 MDHEN and CDR2 SYDVKM. This CDR3 region has 13 residues. The CDR3 sequence: CASQDYSNQPQHF. The CDR3 region has the DNA TGTGCCAGCCAGGATTATAGCAATCAGCCCCAGCATTTT.

The table lists this clonotype with a few counts. The chain carries TRBV27 and TRBJ1-5; TRBD1 is a possible D gene (6 bases). The ends were cut back, 4 bases at V and 6 bases at J, with 10 bases in the middle. From germline, CDR1 is MNHEY and CDR2 SMNVEV (reference sequence). The CDR3 spans 13 residues. CDR3 sequence (DNA): TGTGCCAGCAGTTCCAGGGGTGGTCAGCCCCAGCATTTT. This encodes CASSSRGGQPQHF.

In regard to this clonotype: At one boundary the junction diverges from the germline segment, which might be a read error. CDR3 DNA sequence: TGTGCCAACAGCTTAGCGATAGGGCTAGCGGTGGACGAGCAGTTCTTC. Protein: CANSLAIGLAVDEQFF. This sequence joins TRBV7-2 and TRBJ2-1; the match to TRBD2 covers 7 bases. Germline V gene data show CDR1 as SGHTA and CDR2 as FQGNSA. CDR3 length equals 16 residues.

This clonotype was observed many times. The rearrangement links TRBV5-6 to TRBJ1-1; D unresolved. The CDR3 sequence is 11 residues long. Germline V gene sequence: CDR1 SGHDT, CDR2 YYEEEE. Trimming took off 0 bases at V and 8 bases at J, with 5 bases between the two ends. The DNA for the CDR3 is TGTGCCAGCAGCTTGGGACAAGAAGCTTTCTTT. It specifies CASSLGQEAFF. Looking up the rest from reference TRBV5-6 and TRBJ1-1 gives the full variable domain: DAGVTQSPTHLIKTRGQQVTLRCSPKSGHDTVSWYQQALGQGPQFIFQYYEEEERQRGNFPDRFSGHQFPNYSSELNVNALLLGDSALYLCASSLGQEAFFGQGTRLTVV.

The rearrangement joins TRBV28 to TRBJ2-7; D gene uncertain. V lost 5 bases and J 4 bases, leaving 15 bases between the germline ends. CDR3 length equals 14 residues. Germline CDR1 and CDR2: MDHEN and SYDVKM. The CDR3 protein is CASSLRHKPYEQYF. Written as DNA, the CDR3 is TGTGCCAGCAGTCTACGACATAAGCCTTACGAGCAGTACTTC.

Comments on this clonotype: Possible read error: a much larger clone is one base away. This chain uses TRBV6-6 with TRBJ1-4; D gene unclear. The CDR3 has 11 residues. CDR1 and CDR2 from the germline V gene are MNHNY and SVGAGI (reference sequence). Trimming left V 8 bases short and J 10 bases short, with 11 bases between. The CDR3: CASGLTGKLFF. In DNA, the CDR3 is TGTGCCAGCGGACTTACGGGAAAACTGTTTTTT.

The genes are TRBV6-5 and TRBJ2-2; weak D call: TRBD1 (6 bases). Trimming took off 0 bases at V and 0 bases at J, with 14 bases between the two ends. CDR1 and CDR2 from the germline V gene are MNHEY and SVGAGI. There are 18 residues in the CDR3. The CDR3 sequence is CASSYSSQGYPNTGELFF. The CDR3 nucleotides read TGTGCCAGCAGTTACTCGTCTCAGGGGTACCCGAACACCGGGGAGCTGTTTTTT.

This clonotype has a count of ten or more. The chain links TRBV9 to TRBJ1-1; no clear D gene. Trimming removed 3 bases at V and 4 bases at J, with 13 bases between. CDR1 is SGDLS, CDR2 YYNGEE, per germline. This CDR3 has 14 amino acids. The DNA for the CDR3 is TGTGCCAGCAGCGCACTTCCCCCCATCACTGAAGCTTTCTTT. This translates into CASSALPPITEAFF. The variable domain in full, completed from reference TRBV9 and TRBJ1-1, reads DSGVTQTPKHLITATGQRVTLRCSPRSGDLSVYWYQQSLDQGLQFLIQYYNGEERAKGNILERFSAQQFPDLHSELNLSSLELGDSALYFCASSALPPITEAFFGQGTRLTVV.

This clonotype was seen a handful of times. This chain uses TRBV23-1 with TRBJ2-4; D might be TRBD1 (5 bases). TRBV23-1 is recorded as an ORF, its role being uncertain. V gave up 0 bases and J gave up 0 bases, with 9 bases separating them. This CDR3 region has 16 residues. CDR3 region: CASSQSGQAAKNIQYF. Written as DNA, the CDR3 is TGCGCCAGCAGTCAATCGGGGCAGGCAGCCAAAAACATTCAGTACTTC.

This clonotype was picked up a small number of times. A read error may be the cause here, since a much bigger clone is one base away. This chain uses TRBV7-2 with TRBJ2-5; 11 positions match TRBD2. Germline CDR1 is SGHTA and CDR2 is FQGNSA. CDR3 length equals 15 residues. The CDR3 DNA reads TGTGCCAGCAGCATTAGCGGGGGGGCCCAAGAGCCCCAGTACTTC. Protein product: CASSISGGAQEPQYF.

This clonotype was picked up many times. This CDR3 is missing its conserved last phenylalanine or tryptophan, likely due to a read error. The limits of the CDR3 on the DNA are not certain, so only TCRdb's listed CDR3 is given. The chain recombines TRBV30 with TRBJ1-1; the D call of TRBD1 is as the table states it, not checked on the DNA. The CDR3 totals 12 residues, both ends included. Germline lookup yields CDR1 GTSNPN and CDR2 SVGIG (reference sequence). The CDR3 is CAWSENRDLPSL.

In the case of this clonotype: A much larger clonotype is one base distant, so this may be a read error. The genes are TRBV6-1 and TRBJ1-1; D not certain. This CDR3 is 13 amino acids long. CDR1 and CDR2 (germline): MNHNS, SASEGT. Between the trimmed V and J ends, which lost 7 bases and 4 bases, there was a span of 13 bases. The CDR3 loop reads CASNRNEGTEAFF. The CDR3 DNA sequence: TGTGCCAGCAATCGAAACGAGGGCACTGAAGCTTTCTTT.

This clonotype was detected only a few times. This chain joins TRBV7-9 and TRBJ2-7; D remains ambiguous. This CDR3 has 13 residues. V was cut by 1 base and J by 9 bases, with 13 bases left in between. Germline CDR1 and CDR2: SEHNR and FQNEAQ (reference sequence). The DNA for the CDR3 is TGTGCCAGCAGCTTAGTTCCGTGGGCTTGGCAGTACTTC. This translates into CASSLVPWAWQYF. The complete variable domain, with remaining parts taken from reference TRBV7-9 and TRBJ2-7, reads DTGVSQNPRHKITKRGQNVTFRCDPISEHNRLYWYRQTLGQGPEFLTYFQNEAQLEKSRLLSDRFSAERPKGSFSTLEIQRTEQGDSAMYLCASSLVPWAWQYFGPGTRLTVT.

This clonotype was observed at least ten times. The V and J genes are TRBV5-4 and TRBJ2-7, with unresolved D. The CDR3 loop spans 14 amino acids. CDR1 SGHNT and CDR2 YYREEE come from the germline V gene (reference sequence). V lost 2 bases and J 2 bases, leaving 11 bases between the germline ends. The CDR3 bases are TGTGCCAGCAGCTTCGAAGATCGCCCCTACGAGCAGTACTTC. Translated: CASSFEDRPYEQYF.